This is a list of T cell receptor beta chains from one sample in a study of CD8+ T cells in alopecia areata. The method was immunoSEQ multiplex PCR; TCRdb's version includes in-frame clones alone and lacks a portion of them. Among roughly 170,000 clones listed, 50% to 60% were seen once. The sequenced sample was CD4+ T cells sorted from blood, obtained at week 0. The receptor set was obtained from a human donor with alopecia areata. Each CDR3 is given with its conserved first and last residue. The D gene is left open where the match is weak. For some rows the clone size is stated as once, few or many, or as a class when expanded; others skip it.

CDR3 length,V gene,J gene,clone size,D gene,CDR3 DNA,CDR3 protein
15,TRBV11-2,TRBJ2-7,.,.,TGTGCCAGCAGCGGGGCGGCAGGGGCTTCCGACGAGCAGTACTTC,CASSGAAGASDEQYF
17,TRBV4-1,TRBJ2-5,.,.,TGCGCCAGCAGCCCCACGACAGGCACTCTCCAACAAGAGACCCAGTACTTC,CASSPTTGTLQQETQYF
13,TRBV2,TRBJ1-1,.,.,TGTGCCAGCAGCGGGGGGGAGAACACTGAAGCTTTCTTT,CASSGGENTEAFF
16,TRBV30,TRBJ2-7,.,TRBD1,TGTGCCTGGAGTGCCCGAGTTGGGACAGGAGCCTACGAGCAGTACTTC,CAWSARVGTGAYEQYF
16,TRBV5-1,TRBJ2-3,.,TRBD2,TGCGCCAGCAGCCGGGGAGCGGGGGGTAAGACAGATACGCAGTATTTT,CASSRGAGGKTDTQYF
11,TRBV20-1,TRBJ2-5,.,.,TGCAGTGCTAAGGAGTATGAGACCCAGTACTTC,CSAKEYETQYF
18,TRBV6-1,TRBJ2-1,.,TRBD2,TGTGCCAGCAGTGAATGGTTATCAGCTAGCGGGAAGTCCAGCGGGCAGTTCTTC,CASSEWLSASGKSSGQFF
14,TRBV2,TRBJ2-2,few,.,TGTGCCAGCAGTGAAATGTCAGGGGCCGGGGAGCTGTTTTTT,CASSEMSGAGELFF
13,TRBV5-1,TRBJ2-2,few,.,TGCGCCAGCAGCTTGGGCACTGGCGGGGAGCTGTTTTTT,CASSLGTGGELFF
14,TRBV6-5,TRBJ1-1,many,TRBD1,TGTGCCAGCAGTTACCAACAGGGGAAGGGTGAAGCTTTCTTT,CASSYQQGKGEAFF
14,TRBV2,TRBJ1-4,.,TRBD1,TGTGCCAGCAGTGTGGACAGGGCCCCCTCGAAACTGTTTTTT,CASSVDRAPSKLFF
15,TRBV28,TRBJ2-4,.,.,TGTGCCAGCAGTTTATCAATCCGGGCTGGAGGGATTCAGTACTTC,CASSLSIRAGGIQYF
14,TRBV29-1,TRBJ1-2,.,TRBD1,TGCAGCGTCGCCTGGACAGGGGAAGGCTATGGCTACACCTTC,CSVAWTGEGYGYTF
16,TRBV4-2,TRBJ1-6,.,TRBD1,TGTGCCAGCAGCCAGGGGGGGACAGGCTACAATTCACCCCTCCACTTT,CASSQGGTGYNSPLHF
11,TRBV29-1,TRBJ1-1,.,.,TGCAGCGTTGAAGAGAACACTGAAGCTTTCTTT,CSVEENTEAFF
13,TRBV25-1,TRBJ2-7,.,.,TGTGCCAGCAGTATTATCAGGGACGGCGAGCAGTACTTC,CASSIIRDGEQYF
15,TRBV11-3,TRBJ2-1,.,.,TGTGCCAGCAGCTCACCGGGACATCGAAGGAATGAGCAGTTCTTC,CASSSPGHRRNEQFF
15,TRBV5-1,TRBJ2-5,few,.,TGCGCCAGCAGCTTGGGGGAGAACCACCAAGAGACCCAGTACTTC,CASSLGENHQETQYF
14,TRBV2,TRBJ1-6,.,TRBD1,TGTGCCAGCGGACAGGGATCGGTCAATTCACCCCTCCACTTT,CASGQGSVNSPLHF
13,TRBV29-1,TRBJ2-7,.,.,TGCAGCGTTGTGGGCAGGGTGTCCTACGAGCAGTACTTC,CSVVGRVSYEQYF
14,TRBV5-4,TRBJ2-3,few,.,TGTGCCAGCAGCCAACTAGCCAGCACAGATACGCAGTATTTT,CASSQLASTDTQYF
10,TRBV30,TRBJ1-1,.,.,TGTGCCTGGAGACTGGGGAAAGCTTTCTTT,CAWRLGKAFF
13,TRBV30,TRBJ1-6,.,.,TGTGCCTGGAGTGCAGAATATAATTCACCCCTCCACTTT,CAWSAEYNSPLHF
13,TRBV7-9,TRBJ2-5,.,.,TGTGCCAGCAGCCTGGGCGTTGAAGAGACCCAGTACTTC,CASSLGVEETQYF
13,TRBV12-5,TRBJ1-2,.,.,TGTGCTAGTGGATCACAGGGTATCAATGGCTACACCTTC,CASGSQGINGYTF
16,TRBV4-1,TRBJ1-5,.,.,TGCGCCAGCAGCCGCACATATACGGGAGGGAATCAGCCCCAGCATTTT,CASSRTYTGGNQPQHF
17,TRBV2,TRBJ2-5,.,TRBD2,TGTGCCAGCAGTGAAGACGCTAGCGGGGGGATGAGGGAGACCCAGTACTTC,CASSEDASGGMRETQYF
14,TRBV4-1,TRBJ1-1,.,.,TGCGCCAGCAGCCTCGGACAGTCGAACACTGAAGCTTTCTTT,CASSLGQSNTEAFF
15,TRBV30,TRBJ1-1,.,.,TGTGCCTGGAGTGTTTGGGAACAGCGAGGCCGGGAAGCTTTCTTT,CAWSVWEQRGREAFF
13,TRBV30,TRBJ1-1,.,TRBD1,TGTGCCTGGGGGGACAGGGTGAACACTGAAGCTTTCTTT,CAWGDRVNTEAFF
17,TRBV7-8,TRBJ1-6,few,TRBD1,TGTGCCAGCAGCCTCCAACCTCCGGGACAGGGCGGTTCACCCCTCCACTTT,CASSLQPPGQGGSPLHF
13,TRBV6-1,TRBJ2-6,.,.,TGTGCCAGCCAGGTCCTCGGGGCCAACGTCCTGACTTTC,CASQVLGANVLTF
12,TRBV30,TRBJ1-2,.,.,TGTGCCTGGTCCAAAGGAGGCTATGGCTACACCTTC,CAWSKGGYGYTF
13,TRBV11-3,TRBJ1-1,.,.,TGTGCCAGCAGCCCAAGTAGGGTCTCTGAAGCTTTCTTT,CASSPSRVSEAFF
16,TRBV30,TRBJ2-3,.,TRBD2,TGTGCCTGGAGGGGACTAGGAAGAGGGGCCACAGATACGCAGTATTTT,CAWRGLGRGATDTQYF
14,TRBV30,TRBJ1-2,.,.,TGTGCCTGGAGTGGATCAAGGGTAGAGGGTGGCTACACCTTC,CAWSGSRVEGGYTF
13,TRBV2,TRBJ1-2,few,TRBD1,TGTGCCAGCAGTGGCGACAGGGTAACTGGCTACACCTTC,CASSGDRVTGYTF
15,TRBV29-1,TRBJ2-3,.,.,TGCAGCGTTGAGGTGGGGGCCTTAGGAACAGATACGCAGTATTTT,CSVEVGALGTDTQYF
14,TRBV6-5,TRBJ2-5,few,.,TGTGCCAGCACTCCTGCACAGACAAGGAATACCCAGTACTTC,CASTPAQTRNTQYF
10,TRBV7-2,TRBJ2-5,.,.,TGTGCCAGCAGTGTGGAGACCCAGTACTTC,CASSVETQYF
15,TRBV9,TRBJ2-1,few,.,TGTGCCAGCAGCGGCTGGGCAGGCTCCTACAATGAGCAGTTCTTC,CASSGWAGSYNEQFF
12,TRBV30,TRBJ1-1,.,.,TGTGCCTGGACCCGGGGGAAAACTGAAGCTTTCTTT,CAWTRGKTEAFF
13,TRBV30,TRBJ1-2,.,TRBD1,TGTGCCTGGAGTCTGGGACAGAACTATGGCTACACCTTC,CAWSLGQNYGYTF
15,TRBV2,TRBJ1-2,.,.,TGTGCCAGCAGTCCTAGAGTCGGGTTGGGGCATGGCTACACCTTC,CASSPRVGLGHGYTF
11,TRBV5-1,TRBJ2-5,few,.,TGCGCCAGCAGCTCGAAAGAGACCCAGTACTTC,CASSSKETQYF
13,TRBV7-9,TRBJ2-3,.,.,TGTGCCAGCAGCTTAGTTCGGGTCTCTACGCAGTATTTT,CASSLVRVSTQYF
15,TRBV11-2,TRBJ2-5,.,.,TGTGCCAGCAGCTCCCACCCGCCCGGGGCGGAGACCCAGTACTTC,CASSSHPPGAETQYF
13,TRBV2,TRBJ1-6,.,TRBD1,TGTGCCAGTGGGACAGCCTTTAATTCACCCCTCCACTTT,CASGTAFNSPLHF
13,TRBV2,TRBJ2-3,few,.,TGTGCCAGCAGAATGGAAATCACAGATACGCAGTATTTT,CASRMEITDTQYF
17,TRBV5-6,TRBJ1-5,few,.,TGTGCCAGCAGTCGAACAAGGCTGGGAATCGGCAATCAGCCCCAGCATTTT,CASSRTRLGIGNQPQHF
14,TRBV7-8,TRBJ1-5,few,.,TGTGCCAGCAGGTTTGGACCGAAAAATCAGCCCCAGCATTTT,CASRFGPKNQPQHF
15,TRBV5-1,TRBJ2-4,medium-sized,.,TGCGCCAGCAGCTTAAGAGGACAGAGAGAAAACATTCAGTACTTC,CASSLRGQRENIQYF
11,TRBV5-1,TRBJ2-1,.,.,TGCGCCAGCAGCTTCGACAATGAGCAGTTCTTC,CASSFDNEQFF
14,TRBV5-1,TRBJ2-5,once,.,TGCGCCAGCAGCTTGTCGGCCCCCCTGGAGACCCAGTACTTC,CASSLSAPLETQYF
13,TRBV29-1,TRBJ2-3,few,.,TGCAGCGTTGAAAAAGACAGCACAGATACGCAGTATTTT,CSVEKDSTDTQYF
13,TRBV29-1,TRBJ1-2,few,TRBD1,TGCAGCGTTGGGACAGGGAGCAGATATGGCTACACCTTC,CSVGTGSRYGYTF